This is a list of T cell receptor beta chains from one sample in a study of T cells in Graves' hyperthyroidism and ophthalmopathy. TCRdb re-called the multiplex PCR reads with MiXCR, one entry per CDR3 protein. The table records approximately 210,000 distinct CDR3 sequences, roughly 18% of them present only once. Sample: blood. These receptors were obtained from a man between 45 and 60 years old with Graves' hyperthyroidism. CDR3s include the opening cysteine and the closing phenylalanine or tryptophan. Fields, in order: J gene, clone size, D gene, V gene, CDR3 protein, CDR3 DNA. The D gene is left open where the match is weak. Expanded clones get a size class; other rows say once, few or many, or leave the size out.

>TRBJ2-5|many|-|TRBV18
CASSQWQGETQYF
TGTGCCAGCTCACAGTGGCAGGGAGAGACCCAGTACTTC
>TRBJ2-2|many|TRBD2|TRBV6-1
CASRAPLGTSGRIGFAGELFF
TGTGCCAGCAGAGCCCCACTAGGGACTAGCGGGAGGATCGGCTTCGCCGGGGAGCTGTTTTTT
>TRBJ2-7|few|-|TRBV7-9
CASSFEGKQYF
TGTGCCAGCAGCTTTGAGGGTAAGCAGTACTTC
>TRBJ2-7|many|-|TRBV11-2
CASSLGYRSSYEQYF
TGTGCCAGCAGCTTAGGCTACCGGAGCTCCTACGAGCAGTACTTC
>TRBJ2-2|many|-|TRBV18
CASSRDRNTGELFF
TGTGCCAGCTCCCGCGACAGAAACACCGGGGAGCTGTTTTTT
>TRBJ2-3|many|-|TRBV15
CATSRVNDGTDTQYF
TGTGCCACCAGCAGAGTAAATGACGGCACAGATACGCAGTATTTT
>TRBJ1-1|many|-|TRBV11-3
CASSRTGGVRPEAFF
TGTGCCAGCAGCAGGACTGGGGGAGTTAGGCCTGAAGCTTTCTTT
>TRBJ2-5|many|-|TRBV7-8
CASRVRGPSWETQYF
TGTGCCAGCAGAGTGAGAGGGCCTAGCTGGGAGACCCAGTACTTC
>TRBJ1-4|many|-|TRBV7-2
CASSLRRATNEKLFF
TGTGCCAGCAGCTTAAGGAGGGCAACTAATGAAAAACTGTTTTTT
>TRBJ2-7|-|TRBD2|TRBV9
CASSVGTSGRAYEQYF
TGTGCCAGCAGCGTCGGGACTAGCGGGAGGGCCTACGAGCAGTACTTC
>TRBJ2-7|-|TRBD1|TRBV11-3
CASSLGSGGSYEQYF
TGTGCCAGCAGCTTAGGTTCAGGGGGATCTTACGAGCAGTACTTC
>TRBJ2-3|many|-|TRBV11-3
CASSFSGGSTHTQYF
TGTGCCAGCAGCTTCTCCGGGGGATCCACTCATACGCAGTATTTT
>TRBJ2-1|-|-|TRBV12-3/TRBV12-4
CASSFTPYNEQFF
TGTGCCAGCAGTTTTACCCCTTACAATGAGCAGTTCTTC
>TRBJ1-5|many|TRBD1|TRBV6-1
CASAGTDNQPQHF
TGTGCCAGCGCGGGGACAGATAATCAGCCCCAGCATTTT
>TRBJ1-2|few|TRBD1|TRBV20-1
CSASPGGDYGYTF
TGCAGTGCTAGTCCAGGGGGCGACTATGGCTACACCTTC
>TRBJ1-6|-|-|TRBV7-6
CASSLSVQGSSPLHF
TGTGCCAGCAGCTTATCGGTCCAGGGGTCTTCACCCCTCCACTTT
>TRBJ1-6|-|-|TRBV7-3
CASHADRTTYNSPLHF
TGTGCCAGCCACGCCGACAGGACGACCTATAATTCACCCCTCCACTTT
>TRBJ2-5|many|-|TRBV20-1
CRPSSGRETQYF
TGCAGGCCGAGCAGTGGTAGGGAGACCCAGTACTTC
>TRBJ1-5|-|TRBD1|TRBV25-1
CASSAGTGGSYSNQPQHF
TGTGCCAGCAGTGCCGGGACAGGGGGCTCATATAGCAATCAGCCCCAGCATTTT
>TRBJ1-1|-|-|TRBV12-5
CASVHKTGNTEAFF
TGTGCTAGTGTCCACAAGACAGGGAACACTGAAGCTTTCTTT
>TRBJ2-3|-|TRBD1|TRBV19
CASSIAGQGFPDTQYF
TGTGCCAGTAGTATAGCCGGACAGGGGTTCCCAGATACGCAGTATTTT
>TRBJ2-1|many|-|TRBV28
CASSLLGKKRNNEQFF
TGTGCCAGCAGTTTATTGGGGAAAAAAAGAAACAATGAGCAGTTCTTC
>TRBJ2-2|-|-|TRBV3-1
CASSQAGYTGELFF
TGTGCCAGCAGCCAAGCCGGGTACACCGGGGAGCTGTTTTTT
>TRBJ1-1|-|-|TRBV6-1
CASSTPTVPNTEAFF
TGTGCCAGCAGTACCCCGACGGTCCCGAACACTGAAGCTTTCTTT
>TRBJ2-5|few|-|TRBV11-1
CASSQRPSREETQYF
TGTGCCAGCAGCCAGAGACCCTCCCGGGAAGAGACCCAGTACTTC
>TRBJ2-7|-|-|TRBV10-3
CAISETGYEQYF
TGTGCCATCAGTGAAACGGGATACGAGCAGTACTTC
>TRBJ2-1|-|-|TRBV5-1
CASSPSWGRMNEQFF
TGCGCCAGCAGCCCTAGTTGGGGAAGGATGAATGAGCAGTTCTTC
>TRBJ2-1|many|TRBD1|TRBV14
CASSQYTDRVMDEQFF
TGTGCCAGCAGCCAATATACGGACAGGGTAATGGATGAGCAGTTCTTC
>TRBJ1-1|many|TRBD1|TRBV28
CASSYDREGTEAFF
TGTGCCAGCAGTTACGACAGGGAGGGGACTGAAGCTTTCTTT
>TRBJ1-3|-|TRBD1|TRBV7-2
CASSLQGAAGGGGNTIYF
TGTGCCAGCAGCTTACAAGGGGCCGCAGGGGGCGGTGGAAACACCATATATTTT
>TRBJ1-2|many|TRBD1|TRBV30
CAWSTTTGSYTF
TGTGCCTGGAGTACAACGACAGGGTCCTACACCTTC
>TRBJ2-7|few|TRBD1|TRBV28
CASSSGQAHPWEQYF
TGTGCCAGCAGTTCCGGACAGGCCCACCCCTGGGAGCAGTACTTC
>TRBJ2-5|many|TRBD1|TRBV6-4
CASSPGQGAETQYF
TGTGCCAGCAGCCCGGGACAGGGGGCAGAGACCCAGTACTTC
>TRBJ1-3|few|-|TRBV3-1
CASSRPGLGNTIYF
TGTGCCAGCAGCCGACCTGGATTAGGAAACACCATATATTTT
>TRBJ1-2|-|TRBD1|TRBV9
CASSVLAGTGLKGYTF
TGTGCCAGCAGCGTACTGGCAGGGACAGGCCTTAAGGGCTACACCTTC
>TRBJ2-1|many|TRBD2|TRBV30
CASSGLAVLNEQFF
TGTGCCTCCTCGGGACTAGCGGTTCTTAATGAGCAGTTCTTC
>TRBJ1-6|many|TRBD1|TRBV20-1
CSARDGLRQGRNSPLHF
TGCAGTGCTAGAGATGGGCTGAGACAGGGGCGAAATTCACCCCTCCACTTT
>TRBJ1-5|many|-|TRBV29-1
CSVDPTPGSPQHF
TGCAGCGTCGACCCCACCCCGGGCTCGCCCCAGCATTTT
>TRBJ2-2|-|-|TRBV6-1
CASVHLGGSPTGELFF
TGTGCCAGCGTGCATCTCGGGGGAAGTCCGACCGGGGAGCTGTTTTTT
>TRBJ2-1|few|-|TRBV7-9
CASSLTGEQFF
TGTGCCAGCAGCTTAACGGGTGAGCAGTTCTTC
>TRBJ2-5|many|-|TRBV6-6
CASSYSIVMDARETQYF
TGTGCCAGCAGTTACTCAATAGTTATGGACGCGAGGGAGACCCAGTACTTC
>TRBJ2-7|-|TRBD2|TRBV20-1
CSARDPLAGEGYEQYF
TGCAGTGCTAGGGATCCACTAGCGGGAGAGGGCTACGAGCAGTACTTC
>TRBJ2-7|-|TRBD1|TRBV20-1
CSAQRQGHEQYF
TGCAGTGCTCAACGACAGGGCCACGAGCAGTACTTC
>TRBJ2-7|many|-|TRBV27
CASSSGRPSAYEQYF
TGTGCCAGCAGTTCGGGCAGGCCTAGCGCCTACGAGCAGTACTTC
>TRBJ1-1|few|TRBD1|TRBV20-1
CSAGDSLNTEAFF
TGCAGTGCCGGGGACAGCCTGAACACTGAAGCTTTCTTT
>TRBJ2-1|many|-|TRBV20-1
CSARPSRGYYNEQFF
TGCAGTGCTAGACCTTCTCGGGGGTATTACAATGAGCAGTTCTTC
>TRBJ2-1|many|-|TRBV27
CASSRTGYNEQFF
TGTGCCAGCAGTCGGACGGGATACAATGAGCAGTTCTTC
>TRBJ1-2|many|-|TRBV28
CAIRVRGSENYGYTF
TGTGCCATAAGAGTTCGGGGGTCCGAGAACTATGGCTACACCTTC
>TRBJ2-3|few|TRBD2|TRBV27
CASNRLADPLKGPDTQYF
TGTGCCAGCAACCGACTAGCGGACCCACTTAAAGGCCCAGATACGCAGTATTTT
>TRBJ1-1|many|-|TRBV11-3
CASSLERGTEAFF
TGTGCCAGCAGCTTAGAGAGGGGAACTGAAGCTTTCTTT
>TRBJ2-5|many|TRBD2|TRBV12-3/TRBV12-4
CASSPSIAGAVETQYF
TGTGCCAGCAGTCCAAGTATAGCGGGAGCGGTAGAGACCCAGTACTTC
>TRBJ1-4|few|TRBD1|TRBV3-1
CASSQWRAGGTNEKLFF
TGTGCCAGCAGCCAGTGGAGGGCAGGGGGAACTAATGAAAAACTGTTTTTT
>TRBJ2-7|-|-|TRBV7-8
CASSLIGGREQYF
TGTGCCAGCAGCTTAATCGGGGGGCGCGAGCAGTACTTC
>TRBJ2-5|-|TRBD1|TRBV20-1
CSADQGQGLRETQYF
TGCAGTGCTGACCAGGGACAGGGTCTACGCGAGACCCAGTACTTC
>TRBJ2-2|few|TRBD2|TRBV10-3
CAISVGGIGELFF
TGTGCCATCAGTGTGGGAGGGATCGGGGAGCTGTTTTTT
>TRBJ2-2|many|-|TRBV18
CASSPPEGAWTGELFF
TGTGCCAGCTCACCACCGGAGGGGGCATGGACCGGGGAGCTGTTTTTT
>TRBJ2-3|many|-|TRBV11-2
CASSLEGIRQYF
TGTGCCAGCAGCTTAGAGGGGATTAGGCAGTATTTT
>TRBJ2-2|many|-|TRBV7-9
CASSSQGSGTGELFF
TGTGCCAGCAGCTCACAGGGCTCCGGGACCGGGGAGCTGTTTTTT
>TRBJ1-1|many|-|TRBV20-1
CSARNFNRALGTEAFF
TGCAGTGCTAGAAACTTCAACAGGGCCTTGGGCACTGAAGCTTTCTTT
>TRBJ1-2|many|TRBD1|TRBV12-3/TRBV12-4
CASSRDRYYGYTF
TGTGCCAGCAGTCGGGACAGATACTATGGCTACACCTTC